What follows are 2 T cell receptor beta chains derived from one specimen sequenced in a study of T cell repertoires in cytomegalovirus infection. Each CDR3 protein is one row after TCRdb ran MiXCR on the reads. The data contain approximately 750,000 distinct CDR3 sequences, less than 40% of them singletons. Material for sequencing was PBMCs. Every receptor here comes from a human donor in good health (CMV status not recorded). Some clones in this sample may be carry-over from other donors' samples.

The chain combines TRBV7-6 with TRBJ2-7; 8 bases fit TRBD1. Germline CDR1 and CDR2: SGHVS and FNYEAQ. This CDR3 region has 16 residues. V lost 6 bases, J lost 5 bases, and 15 bases stayed unmatched. CDR3 bases: TGTGCCAGCAGTACAGGACAGGGACCACCTTTGGACGAGCAGTACTTC. This sequence encodes CASSTGQGPPLDEQYF. Together with reference TRBV7-6 and TRBJ2-7, the CDR3 gives the full variable domain: GAGVSQSPRYKVTKRGQDVALRCDPISGHVSLYWYRQALGQGPEFLTYFNYEAQQDKSGLPNDRFSAERPEGSISTLTIQRTEQRDSAMYRCASSTGQGPPLDEQYFGPGTRLTVT.

The chain recombines TRBV12-3 or TRBV12-4 with TRBJ1-6; D uncertain. The CDR3 totals 14 residues. The V and J ends lost 6 bases and 9 bases respectively, with 15 bases between them. The chain's CDR3 is CASSLSLLVSPLHF. CDR3 sequence (DNA): TGTGCCAGCAGCCTATCACTTTTAGTTTCACCCCTCCACTTT.